These 22 T cell receptor beta chains share one sample of origin, sequenced in a study of shared clonotypes between healthy human individuals. The data were produced by immunoSEQ multiplex PCR, yet TCRdb's version contains in-frame clones alone and is incomplete. The data hold millions of clones, with over 85% observed a single time. Sequencing was carried out using naive CD4+ T cells sorted from blood. The sample's subset: CD45RA+ positively selected. The receptors stem from a man aged 18 to 30 in good health.

CDR3 sequence (DNA): TGCAGCGTAGCCGGGACAGGGACCCGTAACTATGGCTACACCTTC. This codes for CSVAGTGTRNYGYTF. V is TRBV29-1 and J is TRBJ1-2, with TRBD1 identical over 9 bases. This CDR3 contains 15 residues. After removal of 6 bases from V and 1 base from J, the junction contained 9 bases not matched to a gene. Germline CDR1 reads SQVTM; CDR2 reads ANQGSEA.

This sequence joins TRBV10-2 and TRBJ2-5, with D possibly matching TRBD2 (6 bases). Germline V CDR1 and CDR2: WSHSY, SAAADI. Between the trimmed V and J ends, which lost 4 bases and 2 bases, there was a span of 14 bases. This CDR3 comprises 15 residues. Here the CDR3 DNA reads TGCGCCAGCAGTGCAAGGAGGGTCCATCAAGAGACCCAGTACTTC. This encodes CASSARRVHQETQYF.

This chain connects TRBV10-3 to TRBJ2-6, with D maybe TRBD2 (6 bases). Per germline, CDR1 ENHRY and CDR2 SYGVKD. The CDR3 consists of 18 residues. Trimming removed 0 bases from V and 0 bases from J, with 12 bases in between. CDR3 nucleotide sequence: TGTGCCATCAGTGAGTCTGGGGGACTCATCTCTGGGGCCAACGTCCTGACTTTC. Protein product: CAISESGGLISGANVLTF.

This sequence joins TRBV10-2 and TRBJ2-3; 9 nucleotides line up with TRBD2. Germline-derived CDR1 and CDR2 are WSHSY and SAAADI. CDR3 length equals 15 residues. J gave up 1 base and V 8 bases, and 7 bases lay outside the gene matches. The CDR3 is CASGGVAGGTDTQYF. The CDR3 DNA reads TGCGCCAGCGGGGGGGTAGCGGGGGGCACAGATACGCAGTATTTT.

V gene TRBV5-6 combines with J gene TRBJ2-7, with 9 bases aligning to TRBD1. Germline V gives CDR1 SGHDT, CDR2 YYEEEE. The CDR3 totals 14 residues. With 4 bases clipped from V and 6 bases from J, the junction kept 8 bases outside the gene matches. In DNA form, the CDR3 reads TGTGCCAGCAGCCCCCGGGACAGGGTTTCCGAGCAGTACTTC. Protein sequence: CASSPRDRVSEQYF.

This clone occurred once. CDR3 DNA: TGCGCCAGCAGAAGGTGGGAGGGTCTGCAAGAGACCCAGTACTTC. This codes for CASRRWEGLQETQYF. The rearrangement links TRBV5-1 to TRBJ2-5, with TRBD2 matching 7 bases. From germline, CDR1 is SGHRS and CDR2 YFSETQ. The CDR3 sequence is 15 residues long. V lost 5 bases to trimming and J lost 2 bases; unmatched junction nucleotides: 9.

This clone was seen only once. CDR3 sequence reads: CASSPTTLLWGEQYF. In DNA form, the CDR3 reads TGTGCCAGCAGCCCGACAACTCTCCTCTGGGGCGAGCAGTACTTC. The rearrangement joins TRBV9 to TRBJ2-7; D not resolved. The germline CDR1 and CDR2 sequences are SGDLS and YYNGEE. The CDR3 covers 15 residues. The germline V and J ends were trimmed by 4 bases and 6 bases, with 20 bases remaining between them.

CDR3 amino acids: CASSDDPGNTEAFF. In DNA form, the CDR3 reads TGTGCCAGTAGTGACGATCCGGGAAACACTGAAGCTTTCTTT. The chain carries TRBV19 and TRBJ1-1; D not resolved. The V gene's germline CDR1 is LNHDA and CDR2 SQIVND (reference sequence). The CDR3 spans 14 residues. Trimming pared 5 bases from V and 2 bases from J, leaving 12 bases between.

The chain joins TRBV5-1 to TRBJ1-1; perhaps TRBD1 as D (5 bases). Per germline, CDR1 SGHRS and CDR2 YFSETQ. The CDR3 is 15 residues long. V lost 2 bases and J lost 1, with 12 bases in between. The CDR3 nucleotides are TGCGCCAGCAGCTTCCGGTCAGGGACGAACACTGAAGCTTTCTTT. As protein: CASSFRSGTNTEAFF.

This sequence joins TRBV30 and TRBJ1-6; perhaps TRBD1 as D (6 bases). The CDR3 spans 14 residues. CDR1 is GTSNPN, CDR2 SVGIG, per germline (reference sequence). Trimming stripped 0 bases from V and 10 bases from J, with 13 bases between. The CDR3 protein is CAWSVPPGESPLHF. In nucleotides, the CDR3 is TGTGCCTGGAGTGTACCGCCAGGGGAGTCACCCCTCCACTTT. Supplemented by reference TRBV30 and TRBJ1-6, the full variable domain reads SQTIHQWPATLVQPVGSPLSLECTVEGTSNPNLYWYRQAAGRGLQLLFYSVGIGQISSEVPQNLSASRPQDRQFILSSKKLLLSDSGFYLCAWSVPPGESPLHFGNGTRLTVT.

The chain joins TRBV7-9 to TRBJ1-5, with D perhaps TRBD1 (5 bases). V was cut by 5 bases and J by 4 bases, with 15 bases left in between. Germline CDR1 is SEHNR and CDR2 is FQNEAQ (reference sequence). The CDR3 loop spans 15 amino acids. The CDR3 bases are TGTGCCAGCAGCGGTAGGGGACCTCCAAATCAGCCCCAGCATTTT. Translation: CASSGRGPPNQPQHF.

The J gene is TRBJ2-3, the V gene TRBV7-2, with D possibly matching TRBD2 (6 bases). The CDR3 has 15 residues. The germline V gene has CDR1 SGHTA and CDR2 FQGNSA. V was trimmed by 3 bases and J by 1 base, leaving 11 bases between them. DNA for the CDR3: TGTGCCAGCAGCTTCCGGCGGGACGGCACAGATACGCAGTATTTT. As protein: CASSFRRDGTDTQYF.

The rearrangement joins TRBV10-3 to TRBJ1-5; TRBD1 might be the D (6 bases). V was clipped by 0 bases and J by 4 bases, with 16 bases between them. Per the germline V gene, CDR1 is ENHRY and CDR2 is SYGVKD. The CDR3 runs 17 residues. The CDR3, as DNA: TGTGCCATCAGTGAGTCACGGGGGGCGATTGGAAATCAGCCCCAGCATTTT. Translating it yields CAISESRGAIGNQPQHF.

V gene TRBV2 combines with J gene TRBJ2-5; a possible D gene is TRBD1 (6 bases). The CDR3 sequence is 13 residues long. The germline V gene has CDR1 SNHLY and CDR2 FYNNEI. The ends were cut back, 3 bases at V and 7 bases at J, with 12 bases in the middle. As DNA, the CDR3 is TGTGCCAGCAGTGAGCAGGGGTCGGGGACCCAGTACTTC. Translation gives CASSEQGSGTQYF.

This chain links TRBV2 with TRBJ1-5; D unclear. This CDR3 region has 15 residues. CDR1 is SNHLY and CDR2 is FYNNEI in the germline V gene. V lost 4 bases and J 3 bases, leaving 13 bases between the germline ends. CDR3 in DNA: TGTGCCAGCAGTGGGTCCTGGGCAGACAATCAGCCCCAGCATTTT. It is translated as CASSGSWADNQPQHF.

The chain recombines TRBV18 with TRBJ1-4; D possibly corresponds to TRBD1 (5 bases). Trimming cost V 3 bases and J 3 bases, with 11 bases left between them. CDR3 length: 15 residues. Germline V gene lookup returns CDR1 KGHSH and CDR2 LQKENI. This CDR3 reads CASSPQGGSNEKLFF. The CDR3, as DNA: TGTGCCAGCTCACCCCAGGGAGGTTCTAATGAAAAACTGTTTTTT. The whole variable domain, remainder taken from reference TRBV18 and TRBJ1-4, is NAGVMQNPRHLVRRRGQEARLRCSPMKGHSHVYWYRQLPEEGLKFMVYLQKENIIDESGMPKERFSAEFPKEGPSILRIQQVVRGDSAAYFCASSPQGGSNEKLFFGSGTQLSVL.

This chain connects TRBV5-4 to TRBJ2-3; the match to TRBD1 covers 7 bases. The CDR3 extends over 15 amino acids. CDR1 and CDR2 (germline): SGHNT, YYREEE (reference sequence). The V segment lost 2 bases and the J segment 5 bases; nucleotides outside the gene matches: 8. The CDR3 spells CASSFTGAQEDTQYF. For the CDR3, the DNA is TGTGCCAGCAGCTTTACAGGGGCACAAGAAGATACGCAGTATTTT.

The chain links TRBV10-3 to TRBJ2-7, with D uncertain. This CDR3 has 15 amino acids. From germline, CDR1 is ENHRY and CDR2 SYGVKD. Trimming left V 2 bases short and J 2 bases short, with 13 bases between. The CDR3: CAISERSGFPYEQYF. The CDR3, as DNA: TGTGCCATCAGTGAGAGATCCGGGTTCCCCTACGAGCAGTACTTC.

The chain recombines TRBV30 with TRBJ2-7, with 12 bases fitting TRBD2. V lost 3 bases, J lost 4 bases, and 4 bases stayed unmatched. The CDR3 spans 14 residues. In germline, CDR1 is GTSNPN, CDR2 SVGIG (reference sequence). The CDR3 bases are TGTGCCTGGAGGACTAGCGGGAGAAATTACGAGCAGTACTTC. The encoded protein is CAWRTSGRNYEQYF. Based on the CDR3 plus reference TRBV30 and TRBJ2-7, the full variable domain is SQTIHQWPATLVQPVGSPLSLECTVEGTSNPNLYWYRQAAGRGLQLLFYSVGIGQISSEVPQNLSASRPQDRQFILSSKKLLLSDSGFYLCAWRTSGRNYEQYFGPGTRLTVT.

The chain links TRBV2 to TRBJ1-2; possibly TRBD1 for D (5 bases). The V end lost 6 bases, the J end lost 8 bases, and 16 bases lay between the germline ends. The CDR3 has 13 residues. In germline, CDR1 is SNHLY, CDR2 FYNNEI. The CDR3 reads CASSGDSWGGYTF. The CDR3 bases are TGTGCCAGCAGCGGCGACAGTTGGGGAGGCTACACCTTC.

This sequence joins TRBV5-6 and TRBJ1-3; D remains ambiguous. The CDR3 has 14 residues. Trimming removed 0 bases at V and 0 bases at J, with 4 bases between. CDR1 SGHDT and CDR2 YYEEEE come from the germline V gene. The CDR3 coding sequence is TGTGCCAGCAGCTTGGCGTACTCTGGAAACACCATATATTTT. It specifies CASSLAYSGNTIYF.

The rearrangement uses TRBV6-1 and TRBJ2-2; a possible D gene is TRBD1 (6 bases). Trimming stripped 5 bases from V and 0 bases from J, with 10 bases between. The CDR3 spans 15 residues. Per the germline V gene, CDR1 is MNHNS and CDR2 is SASEGT. The CDR3 sequence is CASSPQGPNTGELFF. CDR3 nucleotide sequence: TGTGCCAGCAGTCCACAGGGACCGAACACCGGGGAGCTGTTTTTT.